This TCR delta chain was recorded in a study of gamma-delta T cells after stem cell transplantation. TCRdb ran CATT on the RT-PCR reads. The sample gives roughly 700 delta-chain clones, around 6.7% of which show up once; 58% is in the top ten. Comments on this clone: TCRdb has a much larger clone's protein, which differs at residue 13 from the translation of this DNA, likely because of a read error; what is shown is the protein translated from the DNA.

Germline CDR1 GEAIGNYY, CDR2 EKD. The CDR3 has 18 amino acids. The receptor's source is a human donor. It is not recorded whose cells these are; they may come from a transplant donor. Sequenced: gamma-delta T cells. This rearrangement joins TRDV2 to TRDJ3; 12 positions agree with TRDD3. In nucleotides, the CDR3 is TGTGCCTGTGACGTCCTGGGGGATACGGCCTGGGACGCCCGACAGATGTTTTTC. Protein product: CACDVLGDTAWDARQMFF.